The 19 T cell receptor beta chains below all came from one sample that was sequenced in a study of T cell responses to AZD1222 COVID-19 vaccine. Some clones are missing from TCRdb's copy, which holds only in-frame ones; the method was immunoSEQ multiplex PCR. The sample records 90,000 to 120,000 clones, about nine tenths being singletons. Sequencing was performed on peripheral blood, taken 28 days after the second AZD1222 dose. These receptor sequences come from an adult who received the AZD1222 COVID-19 vaccine.

This chain links TRBV6-5 with TRBJ1-3; D gene uncertain. This CDR3 is 15 amino acids long. Germline V CDR1 and CDR2: MNHEY, SVGAGI. V was shortened by 2 bases and J by 7 bases, with 15 bases between the two germline ends. For the CDR3, the DNA is TGTGCCAGCAGTTACGGTGGAGGGAGTTTTAACACCATATATTTT. Protein product: CASSYGGGSFNTIYF.

The chain joins TRBV28 to TRBJ1-2; no clear D gene. V lost 7 bases to trimming and J lost 2 bases, with 5 bases between them. Germline V gives CDR1 MDHEN, CDR2 SYDVKM. The CDR3 totals 11 residues. CDR3 sequence (DNA): TGTGCCAGCATCTCAAACTATGGCTACACCTTC. This encodes CASISNYGYTF.

V gene TRBV19 combines with J gene TRBJ1-6; TRBD1 matches 8 bases. The CDR3 is 13 amino acids. Losses at the gene ends were 4 bases for V and 9 bases for J; bases not matched to a gene: 2. Germline V lookup: CDR1 LNHDA, CDR2 SQIVND (reference sequence). Here the CDR3 reads CASSTDRVSPLHF. The CDR3 DNA sequence: TGTGCCAGTAGTACGGACAGGGTTTCACCCCTCCACTTT.

The chain recombines TRBV12-3 or TRBV12-4 with TRBJ1-1; D gene ambiguous. V lost 3 bases to trimming and J lost 5 bases, with 10 bases between them. The length of the CDR3 is 13 residues. CDR3 in DNA: TGTGCCAGCAGTTTCTCCCGCGGGACTGAAGCTTTCTTT. Amino acid sequence: CASSFSRGTEAFF.

V usage is TRBV2 and J usage is TRBJ1-2, with D possibly matching TRBD1 (6 bases). Trimming removed 2 bases from V and 4 bases from J, with 20 bases in between. The CDR3 runs to 17 residues. Germline assignment: CDR1 SNHLY and CDR2 FYNNEI. CDR3: CASSEIRGWGLGYGYTF. In nucleotides, the CDR3 is TGTGCCAGCAGTGAAATCAGGGGATGGGGCTTAGGCTATGGCTACACCTTC.

The V and J genes are TRBV7-3 and TRBJ1-1; no clear D. Per the germline V gene, CDR1 is SGHTA and CDR2 is FQGTGA. Between the trimmed V and J ends, which lost 0 bases and 1 base, there was a span of 6 bases. This CDR3 has 14 residues. DNA of the CDR3: TGTGCCAGCAGCTTAACATCAGGGAACACTGAAGCTTTCTTT. Its protein product is CASSLTSGNTEAFF.

The chain is built from TRBV7-6 and TRBJ2-7; TRBD2 aligns across 9 bases. With 4 bases clipped from V and 1 base from J, the junction kept 8 bases outside the gene matches. This CDR3 has 16 residues. The germline V gene has CDR1 SGHVS and CDR2 FNYEAQ. DNA for the CDR3: TGTGCCAGCAGCTCGTACTTGACTAGCGGTTCCTACGAGCAGTACTTC. It yields the protein CASSSYLTSGSYEQYF.

V gene TRBV5-1 combines with J gene TRBJ2-3; the match to TRBD1 covers 9 bases. CDR1 SGHRS and CDR2 YFSETQ come from the germline V gene. The J segment lost 2 bases and the V segment lost 2 bases, leaving 6 bases of the junction unmatched. The CDR3 is made up of 16 amino acids. In nucleotides, the CDR3 is TGCGCCAGCAGCTTTGGGACAGGGATTGTCACAGATACGCAGTATTTT. Protein product: CASSFGTGIVTDTQYF.

This clone showed up just once. V usage is TRBV15 and J usage is TRBJ2-3; D gene uncertain. Germline CDR1 reads LNHNV; CDR2 reads YYDKDF (reference sequence). V gave up 0 bases and J gave up 8 bases, with 12 bases separating them. The length of the CDR3 is 14 residues. The CDR3 DNA is TGTGCCACCAGCAGAGATCCGACCGGCCGTACGCAGTATTTT. The encoded protein is CATSRDPTGRTQYF. Combining the CDR3 with reference TRBV15 and TRBJ2-3 gives the whole variable domain DAMVIQNPRYQVTQFGKPVTLSCSQTLNHNVMYWYQQKSSQAPKLLFHYYDKDFNNEADTPDNFQSRRPNTSFCFLDIRSPGLGDTAMYLCATSRDPTGRTQYFGPGTRLTVL.

V and J are TRBV18 and TRBJ1-1; unclear D gene. CDR1 is KGHSH and CDR2 is LQKENI in the germline V gene. The CDR3 runs 12 residues. Trimming took off 3 bases at V and 0 bases at J, with 2 bases between the two ends. The CDR3 loop is CASSPLNTEAFF. The CDR3 bases are TGTGCCAGCTCACCCTTGAACACTGAAGCTTTCTTT.

The chain employs TRBV5-5 and TRBJ1-1; 7 bases line up with TRBD1. J lost 3 bases, V lost 0 bases, and 20 bases had no gene match. The CDR3 has 20 amino acids. Germline V CDR1 and CDR2: SGHKS, YYEKEE (reference sequence). As DNA, the CDR3 is TGTGCCAGCAGCTTGGCCATTTTACGGTACTCGGGACAGTTATACACTGAAGCTTTCTTT. It encodes CASSLAILRYSGQLYTEAFF.

This clone was seen a handful of times. This rearrangement joins TRBV30 to TRBJ1-5; tentatively, D is TRBD1 (5 bases). This CDR3 region has 13 residues. Germline assignment: CDR1 GTSNPN and CDR2 SVGIG (reference sequence). V lost 3 bases, J lost 5 bases, and 11 bases lay in between. CDR3 loop: CAWSQGTDQPQHF. The CDR3 DNA is TGTGCCTGGAGCCAGGGTACTGATCAGCCCCAGCATTTT.

This chain joins TRBV2 and TRBJ2-1; 9 nucleotides agree with TRBD1. This CDR3 region has 13 residues. CDR1 SNHLY and CDR2 FYNNEI come from the germline V gene. V lost 3 bases, J lost 10 bases, and 4 bases stayed unmatched. CDR3 coding DNA: TGTGCCAGCAGTGACACAGGGGGCGGCGAGCAGTTCTTC. This sequence encodes CASSDTGGGEQFF.

The V and J genes are TRBV5-1 and TRBJ1-1, with D perhaps TRBD1 (5 bases). V gave up 4 bases and J gave up 5 bases, with 18 bases separating them. The CDR3 runs to 15 residues. The germline gives CDR1 SGHRS, CDR2 YFSETQ. The CDR3 sequence: CASSGPGTQGTEAFF. DNA of the CDR3: TGCGCCAGCAGCGGTCCAGGGACCCAAGGGACTGAAGCTTTCTTT. Complete variable domain (other parts from reference TRBV5-1 and TRBJ1-1): KAGVTQTPRYLIKTRGQQVTLSCSPISGHRSVSWYQQTPGQGLQFLFEYFSETQRNKGNFPGRFSGRQFSNSRSEMNVSTLELGDSALYLCASSGPGTQGTEAFFGQGTRLTVV.

J is TRBJ1-5 and V is TRBV3-1 (or the pseudogene TRBV3-2), with unresolved D. The germline CDR1 and CDR2 sequences are LGHDT and YNNKEL (reference sequence). Trimming took 1 base from V and 10 from J, leaving 11 bases between them. The CDR3 spans 13 residues. The CDR3 protein is CASSQGKASPQHF. The DNA of the CDR3 is TGTGCCAGCAGCCAAGGAAAGGCTAGTCCCCAGCATTTT.

This chain joins TRBV7-9 and TRBJ1-5; D not certain. CDR1 is SEHNR, CDR2 FQNEAQ, per germline (reference sequence). CDR3 length: 13 residues. DNA of the CDR3: TGTTGTGGGGAACTTACTAGCAATCAGCCCCAGCATTTT. Amino acids: CCGELTSNQPQHF.

V gene TRBV19 combines with J gene TRBJ2-7, with 8 bases matching TRBD1. V shed 5 bases and J 5 bases; nucleotides not matched to a gene: 8. CDR1 is LNHDA and CDR2 is SQIVND in the germline V gene (reference sequence). The CDR3 spans 14 residues. This CDR3 reads CASSSPGQGHEQYF. CDR3 nucleotides: TGTGCCAGTAGTTCCCCAGGACAGGGCCACGAGCAGTACTTC.

The J gene is TRBJ1-1, the V gene TRBV5-1, with D unresolved. Germline V CDR1 and CDR2: SGHRS, YFSETQ. V was cut by 2 bases and J by 0 bases, with 17 bases left in between. The CDR3 extends over 17 amino acids. In DNA form, the CDR3 reads TGCGCCAGCAGCTTCAGCGGGAGAACAACCATGAACACTGAAGCTTTCTTT. Protein: CASSFSGRTTMNTEAFF.

This clone has more than one count but fewer than ten. A read error may be the cause here, since a much bigger clone is one base away. V is TRBV12-3 or TRBV12-4 and J is TRBJ2-7, with D possibly TRBD1 on 6 matching bases. V lost 1 base and J lost 6, with 7 bases in between. The CDR3 consists of 12 residues. CDR3 amino acids: CASSLGGGEQYF. DNA of the CDR3: TGTGCCAGCAGTTTAGGAGGGGGCGAGCAGTACTTC.